This T cell receptor (beta chain) appears in the sequencing data of a study of cytomegalovirus exposure and HLA in healthy donors (dated by TCRdb to about 2017). Regarding the complete study: According to an earlier analysis of several hundred of the donors, 200 million or so T cells yielded roughly 110 million unique TCR beta sequences and 276 Gb of sequence data. An early release covering roughly 600 HLA-typed donors comprised 250 to 350 gigabases of sequencing data and around 85 million unique TCR sequences. Among the approximately 430 genotyped donors, approximately 77% belonged to the genetic ancestry cluster associated with self-reported Caucasian donors. The aim of the study was to test whether cataloging public T cell receptors could identify signatures of past pathogen exposure. The study used immunosequencing to profile the T cell repertoires of approximately 630 subjects and linked those repertoires to cytomegalovirus serostatus. Along with the roughly 710-subject first cohort, a separate validation cohort of over a hundred different subjects was used. High-throughput TCR immunosequencing, statistical association of individual TCRs with disease status, and machine learning were combined to predict cytomegalovirus infection status. A later analysis re-analyzed previously published TCR beta repertoires from hundreds of donors and added high-resolution HLA genotyping to study TCR occurrence patterns. Rather than using new phenotypic data, the later analysis identified candidate immune exposures from TCR beta sequences and from how often those sequences occurred across donors. To decide whether each TCR beta V gene segment behaved as functional or pseudogenic, an earlier analysis of approximately 620 of the donors relied on high-throughput TCR beta sequencing. Donor age, sex, ethnicity and CMV serostatus were compiled alongside the repertoire data. Genome-wide SNP genotypes for about 65% of the 666 donors were used in a later genetic analysis, which treated that subset as a discovery cohort. All discovery cohort repertoires had been generated using a single sequencing platform. HLA typing included class I and class II loci at four-digit resolution. The number of typed donors differed by locus: about 620-630 for A, B, C, DRB1 and DQB1; 522 for DQA1; about 600 for DPA1; and around 490 for DPB1. About 5 DR-DQ haplotypes were handled as single units for association and clustering, since linkage in the cohort was strong. Among almost 400 genotyped donors of the cohort, an average of around 240,000 unique TCR beta nucleotide sequences were sequenced per donor, roughly 18% of them non-productive.

Receptors were amplified or captured by the immunoSEQ multiplex PCR assay. For the multiplex PCR, a mixture combining 60 forward primers for TCR Vbeta segments and 13 reverse primers for TCR Jbeta segments was used. The CDR3 region of rearranged TCR beta genes was amplified from genomic DNA with a multiplex PCR assay. The amplified TCR beta libraries were sequenced on the Illumina HiSeq System as 87-base-pair reads. As for the original processing: A later analysis counted about 80 million unique TCR beta chains across the 650 to 800 repertoires, and 10 million to 12 million of these chains were shared by at least two donors. Raw reads were error-corrected and collapsed into unique sequences by a nearest-neighbor algorithm in which closely related sequences were merged to remove PCR and sequencing errors. CDR3 sequences were aligned to IMGT reference sequences to assign V, D and J gene segments. For a sequence to be retained, a match of at least six nucleotides was required to both a V gene segment and a J gene segment. A rearrangement was called productive if the CDR3 had no stop codons and remained in frame with V and J, and every other rearrangement was called non-productive. Following IMGT convention, CDR3 was defined as the stretch from the second conserved V-encoded cysteine up to the conserved J-encoded phenylalanine. In an earlier analysis of 587 of the donors, sequences lacking an unambiguous match to a single V gene segment were excluded. In an earlier analysis of approximately 500 of the donors, a V segment was called functional when productive rearrangements were above 56.7%, and segregating when the standard deviation between donors exceeded 5%. A statistical classification framework was built for diagnosing cytomegalovirus status from the catalog of TCR beta chain sequences. In a later analysis, TCR nucleotide sequences were compared against IMGT/GENE-DB human TR gene sequences so that V and J genes could be assigned. The TCRdist pipeline was used in a later analysis to assign CDR3 sequences and most-parsimonious VDJ recombination scenarios. A later analysis defined each TCR beta chain by its CDR3 amino acid sequence plus V-gene family, and excluded reads lacking a unique V-gene family. In a later analysis, 450 to 600 highly shared, low-generation-probability nucleotide sequences were removed to address suspected cross-contamination and a sequencing artifact. In a later analysis, a clonal expansion index for each public chain was calculated from normalized within-repertoire ranks of inferred template counts. A later analysis computed generation probabilities with a VDJ recombination model fitted to out-of-frame rearrangements, and checked the results against IGoR. A later analysis scored TCR-TCR, TCR-HLA and TCR-CMV co-occurrence with hypergeometric tests, applying a repertoire-size bias correction to TCR pairs. False discovery rates were estimated in a later analysis by permuting HLA or CMV assignments 20 times. In a later analysis, co-occurring TCRs were grouped using DBSCAN, with TCRdist sequence similarity added in when clustering inside HLA-allele-positive subsets. Repertoires with fewer than 30,000 or more than 120,000 public chains were left out of co-occurrence clustering, as were five repertoires with anomalous nucleotide sharing. TCRdb limited this immuneACCESS table to in-frame rearrangements with V and J called. A share of clones is missing; checked studies link under half to unresolved V genes, and the rest is unexplained. Clonal size and the V and J genes are those of that table, whereas D and trimming came from the DNA. For this sample, the table gives approximately 180,000 clones. In total, the top ten clones hold approximately 6.9% of the sample.

In total, more than 500 healthy bone marrow donors made up the cohort. At the time of sampling, every cohort member was nominally healthy, though immune exposures that went unrecorded were likely present. The donor was CMV seronegative and was included in the group of hundreds of seronegative cohort members. Each donor provided a peripheral blood sample, and peripheral blood mononuclear cells were used for TCR beta sequencing. The Qiagen DNeasy Blood Extraction Kit was used to extract genomic DNA from the blood cell samples. CDR1 and CDR2 are read off the germline V gene (reference sequence) as SEHNR and FQNEAQ. The CDR3, from cysteine to phenylalanine, totals 17 residues. Only the CDR3 part of the read is kept: 51 bases, read in frame from the first base. Trimming removed 3 bases from V and 3 bases from J, leaving 17 bases between the germline ends. Findings and caveats that apply to the study as a whole: The study gave a list of around 170 TCR beta chains associated with cytomegalovirus. A further reported finding was that TCR beta sequences accurately predicted the HLA-A and HLA-B alleles for most subjects in the first cohort. The authors suggested that the approach could potentially be generalized to other disease states and immunological phenotypes. At a false discovery rate of 0.05, a later analysis linked about 17,000 TCR beta sequences to specific HLA alleles. CMV serostatus was the only immune exposure information available for the cohort. In an earlier analysis of around 600 of the donors, most TCR beta V segments were observed in productive rearrangements about 87% or about 30% of the time, broadly matching IMGT annotations. A later analysis found that HLA-associated TCR beta chains were more clonally expanded and had lower generation probabilities than equally common non-associated chains. Correlated functional status among segregating V segments might reflect linkage disequilibrium, but an unknown experimental factor could not be ruled out. Compared with the approximately 700-donor mean, donors in an Asian-associated ancestry cluster had fewer N-insertions in productive TCRs, according to a later genetic analysis. Presence/absence analyses assumed roughly uniform sequencing depth across donors, an assumption that may not hold. This cohort had only TCR beta chains sequenced, and the lack of alpha or paired-chain data limited which features could be detected. Because some donors lacked HLA typing at each locus, the association tests relied only on the typed subset. The earlier analysis of almost 600 of the donors excluded about 16 rarely observed V segments, including chromosome 9 orphons, because counts were too low. A few of the identified cytomegalovirus-associated TCR beta chains were confirmed in vitro to be specific for cytomegalovirus antigens. A cluster of highly shared sequence variants was judged likely to represent a technical artifact of the sequencing pipeline. In a later analysis, the rate of TCR association differed among HLA loci, with DRB1 alleles having the most associated TCRs and HLA-C alleles having the fewest. Most CMV-associated TCR beta chains appeared to be HLA-restricted in a later analysis, and the HLA associations seemed to be driven largely by CMV exposure. In a later genetic analysis, a missense DCLRE1C variant was associated with V-gene and J-gene trimming of TCR beta chains, and the association was replicated in an independent cohort. When HLA alleles, especially DR and DQ, strongly co-occurred, attributing TCR associations to individual alleles was difficult. In both the original and validation cohorts, the classifier was reported to diagnose cytomegalovirus status with high specificity and sensitivity. Most TCR sequences were observed very rarely across donors, whereas some public TCRs were present in many individuals. The 87-base-pair reads could not distinguish some IMGT-functional V segments, including TRBV6-2 and TRBV6-3, so those segments were excluded. Several of the top co-occurrence clusters appeared to be linked to parvovirus B19, influenza, CMV and Epstein-Barr virus, according to a later analysis.

Points on this clone: Its antigen is still unknown.

The specimen sequenced was PBMCs. The V gene is TRBV7-9 and the J gene is TRBJ2-2, with TRBD2 as a weak D call on 5 bases. This receptor was taken from a young man in good health and CMV-seronegative. The nucleotide sequence reads as follows: TGTGCCAGCAGCTTCCCGCGCTTAGCGCCCGACACCGGGGAGCTGTTTTTT. This is translated as CASSFPRLAPDTGELFF.